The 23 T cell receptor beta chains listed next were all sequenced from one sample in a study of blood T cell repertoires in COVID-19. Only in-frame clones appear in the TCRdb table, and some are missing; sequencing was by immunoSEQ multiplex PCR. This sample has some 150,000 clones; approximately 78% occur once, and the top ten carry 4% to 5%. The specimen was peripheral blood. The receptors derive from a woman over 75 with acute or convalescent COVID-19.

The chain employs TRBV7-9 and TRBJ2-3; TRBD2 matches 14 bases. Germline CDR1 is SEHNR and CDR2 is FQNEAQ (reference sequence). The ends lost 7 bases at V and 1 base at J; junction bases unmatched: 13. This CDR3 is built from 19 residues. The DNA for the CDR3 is TGTGCCAGCACCCTTCCAGGGGGACTAGCGGGAGTTGGCACAGATACGCAGTATTTT. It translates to CASTLPGGLAGVGTDTQYF.

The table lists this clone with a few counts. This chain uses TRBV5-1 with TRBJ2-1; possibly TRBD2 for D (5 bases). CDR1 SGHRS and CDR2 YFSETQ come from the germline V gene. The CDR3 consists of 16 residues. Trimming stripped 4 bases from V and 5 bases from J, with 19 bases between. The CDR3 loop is CASSVSVISGNNEQFF. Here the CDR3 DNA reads TGCGCCAGCAGCGTTAGCGTCATATCGGGTAACAATGAGCAGTTCTTC.

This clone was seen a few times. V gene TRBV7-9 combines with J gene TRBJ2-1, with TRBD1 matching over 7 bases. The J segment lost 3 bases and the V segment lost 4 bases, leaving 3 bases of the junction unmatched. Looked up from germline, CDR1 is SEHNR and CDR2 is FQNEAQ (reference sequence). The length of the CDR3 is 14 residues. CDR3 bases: TGTGCCAGCAGCTCAAACAGGGGCTACAATGAGCAGTTCTTC. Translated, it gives CASSSNRGYNEQFF.

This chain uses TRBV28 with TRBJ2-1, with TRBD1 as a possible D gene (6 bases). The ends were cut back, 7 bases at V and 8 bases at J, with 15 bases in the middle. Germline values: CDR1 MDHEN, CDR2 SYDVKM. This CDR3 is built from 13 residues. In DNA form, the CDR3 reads TGTGCCAGCACCAAAACTTCAGGGGATGAGCAGTTCTTC. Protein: CASTKTSGDEQFF.

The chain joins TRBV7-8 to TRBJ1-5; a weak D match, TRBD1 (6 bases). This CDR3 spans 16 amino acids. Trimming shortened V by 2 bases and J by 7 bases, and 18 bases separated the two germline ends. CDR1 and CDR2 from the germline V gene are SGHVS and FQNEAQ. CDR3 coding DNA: TGTGCCAGCAGCTTACGGGGGGGCGGAATCGAGCAGCCCCAGCATTTT. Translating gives CASSLRGGGIEQPQHF. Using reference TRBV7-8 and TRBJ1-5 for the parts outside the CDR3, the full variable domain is GAGVSQSPRYKVAKRGQDVALRCDPISGHVSLFWYQQALGQGPEFLTYFQNEAQLDKSGLPSDRFFAERPEGSVSTLKIQRTQQEDSAVYLCASSLRGGGIEQPQHFGDGTRLSIL.

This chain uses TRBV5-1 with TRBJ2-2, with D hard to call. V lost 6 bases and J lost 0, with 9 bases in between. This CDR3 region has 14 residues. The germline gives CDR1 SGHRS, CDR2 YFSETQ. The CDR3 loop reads CASTPSTNTGELFF. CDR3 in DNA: TGCGCCAGCACTCCCTCTACGAACACCGGGGAGCTGTTTTTT.

CDR3 in DNA: TGTGCCACCAGCAGAGATTGGACCCCGCGAGGGGAAAAACTGTTTTTT. This translates into CATSRDWTPRGEKLFF. The rearrangement links TRBV15 to TRBJ1-4, with D uncertain. The CDR3 spans 16 residues. Per the germline V gene, CDR1 is LNHNV and CDR2 is YYDKDF (reference sequence). V dropped 0 bases and J dropped 8 bases, with 16 bases sitting between them.

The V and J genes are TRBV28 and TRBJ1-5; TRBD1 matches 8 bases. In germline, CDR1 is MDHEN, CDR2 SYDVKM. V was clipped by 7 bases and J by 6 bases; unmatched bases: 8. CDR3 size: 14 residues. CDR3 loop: CASNTGGSGQPQHF. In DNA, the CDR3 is TGTGCCAGCAACACAGGGGGGTCAGGTCAGCCCCAGCATTTT. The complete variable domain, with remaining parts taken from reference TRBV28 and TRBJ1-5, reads DVKVTQSSRYLVKRTGEKVFLECVQDMDHENMFWYRQDPGLGLRLIYFSYDVKMKEKGDIPEGYSVSREKKERFSLILESASTNQTSMYLCASNTGGSGQPQHFGDGTRLSIL.

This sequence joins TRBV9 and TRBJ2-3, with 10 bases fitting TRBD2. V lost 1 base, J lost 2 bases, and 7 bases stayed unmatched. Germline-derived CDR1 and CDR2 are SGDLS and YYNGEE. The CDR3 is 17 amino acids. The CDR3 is CASSVRERGGLTDTQYF. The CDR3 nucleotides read TGTGCCAGCAGCGTAAGAGAGCGGGGGGGCCTCACAGATACGCAGTATTTT.

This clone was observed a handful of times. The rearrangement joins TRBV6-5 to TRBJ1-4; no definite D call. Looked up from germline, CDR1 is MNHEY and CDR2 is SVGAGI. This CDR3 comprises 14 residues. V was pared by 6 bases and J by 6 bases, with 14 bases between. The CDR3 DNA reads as TGTGCCAGCAGGGGAGTTTCGTCGTATGAAAAACTGTTTTTT. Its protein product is CASRGVSSYEKLFF.

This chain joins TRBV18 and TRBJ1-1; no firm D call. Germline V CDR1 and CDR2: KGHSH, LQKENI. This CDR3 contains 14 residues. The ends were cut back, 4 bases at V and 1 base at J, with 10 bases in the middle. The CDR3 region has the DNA TGTGCCAGCTCACGGATGGGAGAGAACACTGAAGCTTTCTTT. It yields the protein CASSRMGENTEAFF.

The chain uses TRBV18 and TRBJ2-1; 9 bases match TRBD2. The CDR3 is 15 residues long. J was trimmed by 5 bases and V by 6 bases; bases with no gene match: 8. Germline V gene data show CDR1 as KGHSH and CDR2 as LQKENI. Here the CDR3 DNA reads TGTGCCAGCTCTCCCGGACTAGCGCCCAACAATGAGCAGTTCTTC. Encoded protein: CASSPGLAPNNEQFF.

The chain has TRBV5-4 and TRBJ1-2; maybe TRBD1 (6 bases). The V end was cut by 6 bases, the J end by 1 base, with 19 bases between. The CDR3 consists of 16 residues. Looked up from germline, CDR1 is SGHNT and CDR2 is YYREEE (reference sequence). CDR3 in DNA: TGTGCCAGCATCCTAAATCCCGGACAGAATAACTATGGCTACACCTTC. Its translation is CASILNPGQNNYGYTF. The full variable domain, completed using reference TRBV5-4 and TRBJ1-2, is ETGVTQSPTHLIKTRGQQVTLRCSSQSGHNTVSWYQQALGQGPQFIFQYYREEENGRGNFPPRFSGLQFPNYSSELNVNALELDDSALYLCASILNPGQNNYGYTFGSGTRLTVV.

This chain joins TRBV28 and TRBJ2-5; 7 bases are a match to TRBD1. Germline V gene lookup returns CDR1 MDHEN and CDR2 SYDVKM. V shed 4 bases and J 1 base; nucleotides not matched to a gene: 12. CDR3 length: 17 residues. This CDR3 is CASSSLHGTEPQETQYF. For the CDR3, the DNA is TGTGCCAGCAGTTCCCTTCACGGGACAGAGCCCCAAGAGACCCAGTACTTC.

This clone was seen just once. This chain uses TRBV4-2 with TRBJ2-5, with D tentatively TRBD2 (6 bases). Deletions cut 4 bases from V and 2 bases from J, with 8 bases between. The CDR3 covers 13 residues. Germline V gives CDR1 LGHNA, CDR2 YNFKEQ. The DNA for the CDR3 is TGTGCCAGCAGCCTCGGGAGACAAGAGACCCAGTACTTC. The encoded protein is CASSLGRQETQYF.

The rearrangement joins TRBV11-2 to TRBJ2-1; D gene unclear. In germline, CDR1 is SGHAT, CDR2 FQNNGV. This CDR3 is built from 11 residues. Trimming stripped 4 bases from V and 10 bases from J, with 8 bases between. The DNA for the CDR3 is TGTGCCAGCAGCTCCGGAGTGGAGCAGTTCTTC. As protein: CASSSGVEQFF.

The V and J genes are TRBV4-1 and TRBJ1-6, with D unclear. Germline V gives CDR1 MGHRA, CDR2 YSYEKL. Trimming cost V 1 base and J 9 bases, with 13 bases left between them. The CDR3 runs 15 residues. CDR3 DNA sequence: TGCGCCAGCAGCCAAGTAGTCAGGCTCGTTTCACCCCTCCACTTT. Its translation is CASSQVVRLVSPLHF.

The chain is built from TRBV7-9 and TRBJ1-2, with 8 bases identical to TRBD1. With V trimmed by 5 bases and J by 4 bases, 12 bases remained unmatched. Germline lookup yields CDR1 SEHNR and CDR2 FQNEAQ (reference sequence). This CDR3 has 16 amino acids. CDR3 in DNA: TGTGCCAGCAGCCCACAGACGGGACAGGACCCCTATGGCTACACCTTC. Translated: CASSPQTGQDPYGYTF.

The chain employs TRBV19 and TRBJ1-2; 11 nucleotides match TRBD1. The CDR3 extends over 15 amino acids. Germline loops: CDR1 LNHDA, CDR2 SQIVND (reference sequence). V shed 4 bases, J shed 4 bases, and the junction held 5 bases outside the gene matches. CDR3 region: CASSTGQGAVYGYTF. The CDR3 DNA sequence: TGTGCCAGTAGTACAGGACAGGGGGCGGTCTATGGCTACACCTTC.

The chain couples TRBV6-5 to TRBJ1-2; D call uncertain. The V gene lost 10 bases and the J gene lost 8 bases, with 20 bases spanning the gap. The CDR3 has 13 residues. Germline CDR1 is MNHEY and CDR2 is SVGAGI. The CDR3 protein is CATSPRNLRGYTF. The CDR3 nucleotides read TGTGCCACCTCACCCAGGAACCTTAGAGGCTACACCTTC.

CDR3 bases: TGTGCCAGCAGCTCTCGAGCGAGAGACTCTGGGGCCAACGTCCTGACTTTC. Translated: CASSSRARDSGANVLTF. V is TRBV11-2 and J is TRBJ2-6; no clear D gene. Trimming cost V 4 bases and J 0 bases, with 13 bases left between them. The CDR3 is 17 amino acids. Germline V gives CDR1 SGHAT, CDR2 FQNNGV.

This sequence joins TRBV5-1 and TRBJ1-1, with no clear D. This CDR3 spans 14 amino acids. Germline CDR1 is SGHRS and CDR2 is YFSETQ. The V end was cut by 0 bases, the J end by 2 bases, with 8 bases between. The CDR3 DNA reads TGCGCCAGCAGCTTGGGCGGCAGTAACACTGAAGCTTTCTTT. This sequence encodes CASSLGGSNTEAFF.

As DNA, the CDR3 is TGCGCCAGCAGCCGGGGACAGCGCACAGATACGCAGTATTTT. It is translated as CASSRGQRTDTQYF. V gene TRBV4-1 combines with J gene TRBJ2-3, with 7 bases matching TRBD1. From germline, CDR1 is MGHRA and CDR2 YSYEKL. There are 14 residues in the CDR3. The V segment lost 4 bases and the J segment 1 base; nucleotides outside the gene matches: 2.